This T cell receptor (beta chain) is drawn from a study of blood T cell repertoires in COVID-19 (TCRdb year 2020). Concerning the study at large: Collaborator samples came from the United States, Italy and Spain and covered acute and convalescent phases of COVID-19. The dataset comprised deeply sampled blood TCRbeta repertoires from subjects exposed to, actively infected with, or recovered from COVID-19. The material from the prospective study consisted of cDNA or gDNA derived from T cells, B-cell-depleted T cells, or PBMCs. A de-identified subject ID, COVID-19 status, age in years and sex were almost always included in the sample metadata. Where HLA class I and class II types were available, the types were taken from metadata supplied by the sample provider, not from assay-based typing. The repertoires were released in a freely available public database meant as a resource for research on the immune response to SARS-CoV-2. The samples were drawn from the first 160 participants of the ongoing ImmuneRACE study and from some 1,300 subjects provided by 6 global collaborators. Study-level results and caveats: The quantity of clinical and demographic metadata differed by source and by participant and was supplied without curation.

TCRbeta CDR3 regions were amplified from genomic DNA using the immunoSEQ Assay, a bias-controlled multiplex PCR. In the source study's methods: The number of nucleated cells in each sample was estimated from the amplification of reference gene primers within the assay. Sequence reads were collapsed and filtered to measure the absolute abundance of every unique TCRbeta CDR3 rearrangement. For each sample, productive Simpson clonality was calculated as the square root of Simpson's diversity index over productive rearrangements. Drawn from immuneACCESS, this table holds only the in-frame rearrangements with V and J called that TCRdb kept. Clones are partly lost; checked studies trace under half to an unresolved V gene and leave the rest unexplained. V and J calls and clone size come straight from that table; D and trimming were deduced from the DNA. This sample lists about 340,000 clones; roughly 85% were detected once. In total, the top ten clones hold around 4.5% of the sample.

The CDR3, cysteine through phenylalanine, is 11 amino acids long. The DNA shown is the 33-base CDR3, in frame from base 1. V is shortened by 4 bases, J by 11 bases, and the region joining them spans 11 bases. According to the germline V gene, CDR1 reads LGHNT and CDR2 reads FRNRAP. Participants in the prospective study were aged 18 to 89 years, lived in 20 to 25 United States geographic areas, and enrolled through a virtual design. Cohort assignment in the prospective study relied on participant-reported clinical history from a screening survey and a study questionnaire. Mobile phlebotomists in the prospective study collected whole blood, serum and a nasopharyngeal or oropharyngeal swab from every participant. Prospective study participants could optionally give additional blood draws and questionnaires over an approximately 2-month period. Blood samples from the prospective study were shipped frozen or at room temperature prior to DNA extraction.

Concerning this clone: What this receptor recognizes is not known. There are no base qualities to consult, and no much larger clone falls within one base.

This sequence was found in a woman between 40 and 50 years old with acute COVID-19. Recombination connected TRBV12-5 to TRBJ1-1, with the D segment identity uncertain. Sample: PBMCs or T cells enriched from blood (not recorded which). The CDR3 here reads CASGYNRDAFF. The sequenced DNA: TGTGCTAGTGGTTACAACAGAGACGCTTTCTTT. Supplemented by the reference TRBV12-5 and TRBJ1-1 proteins around the CDR3, the complete variable domain is DARVTQTPRHKVTEMGQEVTMRCQPILGHNTVFWYRQTMMQGLELLAYFRNRAPLDDSGMPKDRFSAEMPDATLATLKIQPSEPRDSAVYFCASGYNRDAFFGQGTRLTVV.